Each of the 30 T cell receptor beta chains below was sequenced from the same sample in a study of shared clonotypes between healthy human individuals. The method was immunoSEQ multiplex PCR; TCRdb's version includes in-frame clones alone and lacks a portion of them. The profile shows roughly 490,000 clones, approximately 79% of them singletons. Specimen: PBMCs. These receptors all come from a middle-aged woman in good health. Some clones in this sample may be carry-over from other donors' samples.

V and J are TRBV18 and TRBJ2-7; unclear D gene. The germline V gene encodes CDR1 KGHSH and CDR2 LQKENI. The CDR3 length is 16 residues. V was trimmed by 3 bases and J by 4 bases, leaving 19 bases between them. CDR3 in DNA: TGTGCCAGCTCACCGATCTTTGTGGCACGGGTTTACGAGCAGTACTTC. Amino acid sequence: CASSPIFVARVYEQYF.

This clone showed up just once. The V call is TRBV18, the J call TRBJ2-7; perhaps D is TRBD1 or TRBD2 (5 bases each). This CDR3 comprises 14 residues. With 2 bases removed from V and 2 bases from J, the gap between germline ends came to 10 bases. The germline V gene has CDR1 KGHSH and CDR2 LQKENI. CDR3: CASSPEGPTYEQYF. CDR3 coding DNA: TGTGCCAGCTCACCAGAGGGACCAACCTACGAGCAGTACTTC. The whole variable domain, filled in from reference TRBV18 and TRBJ2-7, reads NAGVMQNPRHLVRRRGQEARLRCSPMKGHSHVYWYRQLPEEGLKFMVYLQKENIIDESGMPKERFSAEFPKEGPSILRIQQVVRGDSAAYFCASSPEGPTYEQYFGPGTRLTVT.

The gene calls are TRBV28 and TRBJ1-1; 7 positions match TRBD1. Germline CDR1 MDHEN, CDR2 SYDVKM. After removal of 3 bases from V and 6 bases from J, the junction contained 7 bases not matched to a gene. The CDR3 runs to 14 residues. The CDR3 region has the DNA TGTGCCAGCAGTTTCGACAGGGTGAGTCCTGAAGCTTTCTTT. It specifies CASSFDRVSPEAFF.

V usage is TRBV5-3 and J usage is TRBJ1-5; no reliable D call. TRBV5-3 has ORF status, its function being uncertain. CDR3 length: 18 amino acids. Trimming shortened V by 0 bases and J by 2 bases, and 18 bases separated the two germline ends. The CDR3 reads CARSLASLRSAGNQPQHF. The CDR3 DNA sequence: TGTGCCAGAAGCTTGGCCTCTCTTCGTTCGGCTGGCAATCAGCCCCAGCATTTT.

Concerning this clone itself: A read error likely explains this, since a far larger clone differs by one base. This chain connects TRBV5-1 to TRBJ1-2; the D gene is possibly TRBD1 (6 bases). The CDR3 length is 15 residues. V lost 5 bases to trimming and J lost 8 bases, with 22 bases between them. Germline CDR1 is SGHRS and CDR2 is YFSETQ. The CDR3 spells CASSPLDAGVYGYTF. The CDR3 bases are TGCGCCAGCAGTCCGTTGGACGCAGGGGTTTACGGCTACACCTTC.

The chain employs TRBV7-3 and TRBJ2-1, with D possibly being TRBD1 (6 bases). V lost 5 bases, J lost 4 bases, and 21 bases lay in between. The CDR3 has 17 residues. CDR1 and CDR2 (germline): SGHTA, FQGTGA. The DNA for the CDR3 is TGTGCCAGCAGCGCGCAACCTCTGGGGGCCCGATACAATGAGCAGTTCTTC. As protein: CASSAQPLGARYNEQFF.

This CDR3 reads CASSLATGDEKLFF. DNA for the CDR3: TGCGCCAGCAGCTTGGCCACAGGGGATGAAAAACTGTTTTTT. The J gene is TRBJ1-4, the V gene TRBV5-1; 7 bases fit TRBD1. The CDR3 runs 14 residues. Germline loops: CDR1 SGHRS, CDR2 YFSETQ. V shed 0 bases and J 6 bases; nucleotides not matched to a gene: 2.

The count of this clone is one. This chain connects TRBV5-1 to TRBJ2-7; no clear D gene. CDR3 length: 14 amino acids. V lost 0 bases and J lost 2, with 9 bases in between. Germline V gene sequence: CDR1 SGHRS, CDR2 YFSETQ. CDR3 nucleotides: TGCGCCAGCAGCTTGGCACCGGGTACCTACGAGCAGTACTTC. Amino acid sequence: CASSLAPGTYEQYF.

The chain links TRBV28 to TRBJ2-2; D gene ambiguous. The CDR3 has 16 amino acids. From germline, CDR1 is MDHEN and CDR2 SYDVKM. V was clipped by 6 bases and J by 5 bases, with 19 bases between them. The CDR3: CASRKIDWAKTGELFF. CDR3 coding DNA: TGTGCCAGCAGGAAAATTGACTGGGCCAAGACCGGGGAGCTGTTTTTT.

The V gene is TRBV10-3, the J gene TRBJ2-5; D is perhaps TRBD2 (6 bases). The CDR3 extends over 17 amino acids. Germline values: CDR1 ENHRY, CDR2 SYGVKD. Between the trimmed V and J ends, which lost 0 bases and 4 bases, there was a span of 18 bases. The CDR3 coding sequence is TGTGCCATCAGTGAGTCGCGTGCCGACACGCGGGGAGAGACCCAGTACTTC. Residues: CAISESRADTRGETQYF.

V and J are TRBV5-1 and TRBJ2-3; a possible D gene is TRBD2 (6 bases). Trimming pared 5 bases from V and 6 bases from J, leaving 13 bases between. This CDR3 comprises 13 residues. Germline CDR1 SGHRS, CDR2 YFSETQ. The CDR3 bases are TGCGCCAGCAGGTGGGACTCCTCGGATACGCAGTATTTT. Encoded protein: CASRWDSSDTQYF.

This rearrangement joins TRBV7-2 to TRBJ2-7; 9 bases are shared with TRBD2. Unmatched junction bases numbered 9, after V lost 6 bases and J lost 0 bases. The CDR3 totals 16 residues. CDR1 is SGHTA, CDR2 FQGNSA, per germline. The CDR3 bases are TGTGCCAGCAGTGAGTCTAGCGGGACCAGCTCCTACGAGCAGTACTTC. This translates into CASSESSGTSSYEQYF.

This sequence joins TRBV11-2 and TRBJ2-5; the match to TRBD2 covers 8 bases. The CDR3 extends over 15 amino acids. Germline-derived CDR1 and CDR2 are SGHAT and FQNNGV. The J segment lost 4 bases and the V segment lost 4 bases, leaving 8 bases of the junction unmatched. The CDR3 coding sequence is TGTGCCAGCAGCTCCATAGCGGGAAGGGGAGAGACCCAGTACTTC. Protein sequence: CASSSIAGRGETQYF.

For this clone: The identical CDR3 is also encoded by other nucleotide sequences in the sample. The V gene is TRBV15, the J gene TRBJ1-3, with 7 bases matching TRBD1. Germline V gene sequence: CDR1 LNHNV, CDR2 YYDKDF (reference sequence). Germline trimming cut 3 bases from V and 4 bases from J; bases unmatched to any gene: 3. The CDR3 spans 14 residues. The CDR3 sequence is CATSRGTAGNTIYF. The CDR3 DNA sequence: TGTGCCACCAGCAGGGGGACAGCAGGAAACACCATATATTTT. Drawing the rest from reference TRBV15 and TRBJ1-3, the complete variable domain is DAMVIQNPRYQVTQFGKPVTLSCSQTLNHNVMYWYQQKSSQAPKLLFHYYDKDFNNEADTPDNFQSRRPNTSFCFLDIRSPGLGDTAMYLCATSRGTAGNTIYFGEGSWLTVV.

V is TRBV9 and J is TRBJ1-3; the match to TRBD1 covers 7 bases. V gave up 2 bases and J gave up 0 bases; unmatched junction bases: 5. This CDR3 is built from 16 residues. In germline, CDR1 is SGDLS, CDR2 YYNGEE. For the CDR3, the DNA is TGTGCCAGCAGCGTGGGACAGTGGATCTCTGGAAACACCATATATTTT. Its translation is CASSVGQWISGNTIYF. Using reference TRBV9 and TRBJ1-3 for the parts outside the CDR3, the full variable domain is DSGVTQTPKHLITATGQRVTLRCSPRSGDLSVYWYQQSLDQGLQFLIQYYNGEERAKGNILERFSAQQFPDLHSELNLSSLELGDSALYFCASSVGQWISGNTIYFGEGSWLTVV.

V and J are TRBV30 and TRBJ2-1; 12 bases map to TRBD2. Germline V gene sequence: CDR1 GTSNPN, CDR2 SVGIG (reference sequence). The CDR3 totals 18 residues. With V trimmed by 2 bases and J by 3 bases, 11 bases remained unmatched. This CDR3 reads CAWSPGLAGHPLYNEQFF. CDR3 DNA sequence: TGTGCCTGGAGTCCCGGACTAGCGGGACATCCCCTCTACAATGAGCAGTTCTTC.

The gene calls are TRBV20-1 and TRBJ2-3; tentatively, D is TRBD2 (5 bases). CDR3 length: 11 residues. The germline V gene has CDR1 DFQATT and CDR2 SNEGSKA (reference sequence). The CDR3 reads CSAWRTDTQYF. The CDR3 DNA sequence: TGCAGCGCTTGGAGGACAGATACGCAGTATTTT.

CDR3 region: CASSIAAGAIAEQYF. The CDR3 bases are TGTGCCAGTAGTATCGCCGCGGGAGCCATCGCCGAGCAGTACTTC. The chain employs TRBV19 and TRBJ2-7, with 7 bases identical to TRBD2. This CDR3 has 15 amino acids. The V gene's germline CDR1 is LNHDA and CDR2 SQIVND (reference sequence). V trimming: 3 bases; J trimming: 6 bases; junction bases outside the gene matches: 11.

A word on this clone: A junction end diverges from the germline sequence, so it may reflect a read error. V is TRBV27 and J is TRBJ2-7; D call uncertain. The CDR3 consists of 13 residues. Germline V gene lookup returns CDR1 MNHEY and CDR2 SMNVEV (reference sequence). CDR3 nucleotide sequence: TGTGCCAGCAGTTTATCGGCGGAAAGAACGCTTAGCTTC. Translating it yields CASSLSAERTLSF.

V gene TRBV30 combines with J gene TRBJ1-1, with D possibly matching TRBD1 (5 bases). Per the germline V gene, CDR1 is GTSNPN and CDR2 is SVGIG (reference sequence). V lost 4 bases to trimming and J lost 3 bases, with 12 bases between them. The CDR3 covers 13 residues. The CDR3 sequence is CAWTRQGDTEAFF. In nucleotides, the CDR3 is TGTGCCTGGACCCGACAAGGGGACACTGAAGCTTTCTTT.

In this sample, this clone turned up a few times. V and J are TRBV7-6 and TRBJ2-1; 12 bases are a match to TRBD2. Germline V gene lookup returns CDR1 SGHVS and CDR2 FNYEAQ. With 5 bases clipped from V and 9 bases from J, the junction kept 5 bases outside the gene matches. The CDR3 has 14 amino acids. The CDR3 DNA reads TGTGCCAGCAGCCAGACTAGCGGGAGCAGTGAGCAGTTCTTC. Translation gives CASSQTSGSSEQFF. The variable domain in full, with the rest retrieved from reference TRBV7-6 and TRBJ2-1, is GAGVSQSPRYKVTKRGQDVALRCDPISGHVSLYWYRQALGQGPEFLTYFNYEAQQDKSGLPNDRFSAERPEGSISTLTIQRTEQRDSAMYRCASSQTSGSSEQFFGPGTRLTVL.

This clone was counted a few times. The chain carries TRBV28 and TRBJ1-3; D not certain. The CDR3 totals 11 residues. The V end lost 7 bases, the J end lost 5 bases, and 6 bases lay between the germline ends. Germline CDR1 MDHEN, CDR2 SYDVKM. CDR3 sequence reads: CASTIRNTIYF. In nucleotides, the CDR3 is TGTGCCAGCACCATCAGAAACACCATATATTTT. The full variable domain, completed using reference TRBV28 and TRBJ1-3, is DVKVTQSSRYLVKRTGEKVFLECVQDMDHENMFWYRQDPGLGLRLIYFSYDVKMKEKGDIPEGYSVSREKKERFSLILESASTNQTSMYLCASTIRNTIYFGEGSWLTVV.

The rearrangement uses TRBV6-6 and TRBJ2-2, with a weak D call TRBD2 (6 bases). CDR3 length equals 14 residues. CDR1 and CDR2 (germline): MNHNY, SVGAGI (reference sequence). With 5 bases removed from V and 7 bases from J, the gap between germline ends came to 14 bases. This chain's CDR3 is CASSGRGTDGELFF. The CDR3 DNA follows: TGTGCCAGCAGTGGGCGGGGAACGGACGGGGAGCTGTTTTTT.

The rearrangement uses TRBV18 and TRBJ1-1; D call uncertain. The CDR3 spans 12 residues. V lost 1 base, J lost 0 bases, and 0 bases lay in between. CDR1 KGHSH and CDR2 LQKENI come from the germline V gene. The CDR3 is CASSPLNTEAFF. CDR3 nucleotides: TGTGCCAGCTCACCACTGAACACTGAAGCTTTCTTT.

The CDR3 DNA follows: TGTGCCAGCAGCTTAGAATTACAAGAGACCCAGTACTTC. Protein: CASSLELQETQYF. The chain is built from TRBV7-3 and TRBJ2-5; D gene unclear. The germline V gene has CDR1 SGHTA and CDR2 FQGTGA. Trimming left V 2 bases short and J 2 bases short, with 6 bases between. The CDR3 is 13 residues long.

Only a few counts were recorded for this clone. The chain recombines TRBV7-9 with TRBJ2-5; possible D gene TRBD1, 6 bases. The ends were cut back, 3 bases at V and 0 bases at J, with 8 bases in the middle. Germline V gene lookup returns CDR1 SEHNR and CDR2 FQNEAQ (reference sequence). There are 14 residues in the CDR3. The CDR3 reads CASSFYRDQETQYF. The DNA for the CDR3 is TGTGCCAGCAGCTTTTACAGGGACCAAGAGACCCAGTACTTC.

The chain joins TRBV5-5 to TRBJ2-2, with D uncertain. V shed 0 bases and J shed 8 bases, with 20 bases lying between them. The germline V gene encodes CDR1 SGHKS and CDR2 YYEKEE (reference sequence). The CDR3 consists of 17 residues. The CDR3 DNA reads as TGTGCCAGCAGCTTGGTGGACGGCGGCCCCCCCTCAGGGGAGCTGTTTTTT. Amino acid sequence: CASSLVDGGPPSGELFF.

This clone was recorded a few times. The V call is TRBV6-4, the J call TRBJ2-3; 7 nucleotides line up with TRBD2. This CDR3 has 15 residues. The V segment lost 2 bases and the J segment 6 bases; nucleotides outside the gene matches: 8. Germline V gene sequence: CDR1 MRHNA, CDR2 SNTAGT. The CDR3 coding sequence is TGTGCCAGCAGTGACGGGACTACCTTCACCGATACGCAGTATTTT. It is translated as CASSDGTTFTDTQYF.

This clone was found once. The rearrangement joins TRBV7-2 to TRBJ2-5, with D possibly being TRBD2 (5 bases). Germline values: CDR1 SGHTA, CDR2 FQGNSA. The CDR3 totals 15 residues. Between the trimmed V and J ends, which lost 1 base and 5 bases, there was a span of 14 bases. The CDR3 loop is CASSLVRGWRETQYF. In nucleotides, the CDR3 is TGTGCCAGCAGCTTAGTCCGCGGGTGGCGGGAGACCCAGTACTTC.

CDR3 DNA: TGTGCCAGCAGCTCCGACACGGGAGGGCCAGGATCCGGGGAGCTGTTTTTT. It translates to CASSSDTGGPGSGELFF. The chain combines TRBV5-4 with TRBJ2-2; 8 bases fit TRBD2. The CDR3 is made up of 17 amino acids. Germline CDR1 SGHNT, CDR2 YYREEE (reference sequence). With 3 bases clipped from V and 6 bases from J, the junction kept 13 bases outside the gene matches.